A single sample is the source of the 3 T cell receptor beta chains below, sequenced in a study of a mutant IDH1 vaccine in newly diagnosed glioma. TCRdb's copy holds only in-frame clones and misses some; the assay was immunoSEQ multiplex PCR. The profile shows over 75,000 clones, approximately 90% of them singletons. Regarding time point: baseline, week 1 (first vaccination visit). Treatment meaning: pre-vaccination baseline after standard-of-care therapy. Here the sequenced sample was PBMCs, taken from a glioma patient treated with radiotherapy, temozolomide or both. These receptors came from a woman between 50 and 59 years old with glioma.

The chain couples TRBV11-2 to TRBJ2-7, with D possibly being TRBD1 or TRBD2 (5 bases each). Germline values: CDR1 SGHAT, CDR2 FQNNGV. The CDR3 spans 13 residues. The germline V and J ends were trimmed by 1 base and 3 bases, with 7 bases remaining between them. For the CDR3, the DNA is TGTGCCAGCAGCTTAGGGGGGTTCTACGAGCAGTACTTC. It specifies CASSLGGFYEQYF.

V and J are TRBV6-1 and TRBJ1-6; D ambiguous. V was trimmed by 4 bases and J by 6 bases, leaving 7 bases between them. The V gene's germline CDR1 is MNHNS and CDR2 SASEGT. The CDR3 runs to 13 residues. CDR3 amino acids: CASSVGVNSPLHF. CDR3 DNA: TGTGCCAGCAGTGTCGGGGTTAATTCACCCCTCCACTTT.

The V call is TRBV14, the J call TRBJ2-5; 7 positions match TRBD2. Germline V gene lookup returns CDR1 SGHDN and CDR2 FVKESK. The V gene end was trimmed by 0 bases and the J gene end by 5 bases; junction bases not matched to a gene: 12. The CDR3 consists of 17 residues. CDR3 DNA sequence: TGTGCCAGCAGCCAAGATAGGGGAGGGGCGGCTCGGGAGACCCAGTACTTC. Translating it yields CASSQDRGGAARETQYF.